This TCR beta chain was identified during a study of T-cell reconstitution after alpha-beta-depleted transplantation in children. Germline-derived CDR1 and CDR2 are SGHDN and FVKESK. Between the trimmed V and J ends, which lost 2 bases and 4 bases, there was a span of 6 bases. The CDR3 extends over 12 amino acids. This clonotype was detected only a few times. Preparation of the TCRbeta library used unique molecular identifiers. TCRdb fed the PCR reads into MiXCR, producing one record per CDR3 protein. The sample has hundreds of thousands of distinct CDR3 sequences, 8% to 10% seen once. The source was PBMCs from the stem cell graft donor, collected from the stem cell graft. V and J are TRBV14 and TRBJ2-7, with TRBD1 as a possible D gene (5 bases). This receptor was taken from a human donor who donated a stem cell graft to a child with acute lymphoblastic leukemia. The CDR3 region has the DNA TGTGCCAGCAGCCAACAGGGTTACGAGCAGTACTTC. It encodes CASSQQGYEQYF.